The clone carrying this T cell receptor (beta chain) was seen a handful of times. The sample belongs to a study of T cells after yellow fever vaccination. TCRdb re-derived calls from the 5' RACE reads in MiXCR, one entry per CDR3 protein. The data show about 400,000 distinct CDR3 sequences, under 7.5% seen once. V was clipped by 8 bases and J by 4 bases, with 17 bases between them. CDR1 and CDR2 (germline): SGDLS, YYNGEE. This CDR3 contains 14 residues. This clonotype originated in a man aged 25-45 years who received the YFV17D yellow fever vaccine. The material sequenced was PBMCs, taken 5 days after the yellow fever booster vaccination. This chain joins TRBV9 and TRBJ2-3, with a tentative D call TRBD2 (6 bases). This CDR3 reads CASSQREWADTQYF. The CDR3 DNA reads as TGTGCCAGTTCACAACGGGAGTGGGCAGATACGCAGTATTTT.